This T cell receptor (beta chain) was captured in a study of T-cell reconstitution after alpha-beta-depleted transplantation in children. This clonotype was counted at least ten times. V was pared by 4 bases and J by 0 bases, with 3 bases of the junction left unmatched. The CDR3 covers 15 residues. The authors prepared the TCRbeta library with unique molecular identifiers. TCRdb processed the PCR reads anew with MiXCR; each CDR3 protein has one entry. Here the sample spans fewer than 200,000 distinct CDR3 sequences, approximately 6.8% being singletons. The J gene is TRBJ2-1, the V gene TRBV12-3 or TRBV12-4; 7 nucleotides line up with TRBD1. This receptor was taken from a human donor who donated a stem cell graft to a child with Wiskott-Aldrich syndrome. Sequences were derived from PBMCs from the stem cell graft donor, sampled from the stem cell graft. Here the CDR3 reads CASSYGTVSYNEQFF. In DNA, the CDR3 is TGTGCCAGCAGTTATGGGACAGTCTCCTACAATGAGCAGTTCTTC.